The present entry profiles one T cell receptor beta chain with its context. Its antigen remains unidentified. In light of the paper, this sample's time point label describes: baseline before first vaccination. Samples from vaccinated people were obtained from the UK trials COV001 and COV002, which included a single-blind randomized controlled phase 2/3 trial of AZD1222 (ChAdOx1 nCoV-19) in healthy adults. Trial participant PBMC samples were collected at day 0 and day 28 after the second dose for TCRbeta chain sequencing. The CDR3 regions of human TCRbeta chains were analyzed by immunosequencing. For the original study's pipeline: TCRs in the repertoires were matched against a reference library of SARS-CoV-2-specific TCRs that had been generated with the MIRA antigen-specificity platform. Breadth was defined as the fraction of unique TCRs that were SARS-CoV-2-associated, and depth was defined as the fraction of total T cells that were SARS-CoV-2-associated. Each spike-specific TCR was assigned to its reactive spike region and to a CD4 or CD8 class using the MIRA data. Log10-transformed breadth and depth values were compared by one-way ANOVA with Sidak's multiple comparisons tests. In its TCRdb copy, this immuneACCESS table keeps in-frame sequences only and misses some clones. Where compared with another copy, unresolved V genes explain less than half of these, and the others have no known cause. From that table come the V and J calls and clone size; the DNA was used to work out D and trimming. The sample table includes over 120,000 clones. The ten largest clones represent about 2% of the sample.

The sample is drawn from a study of T cell responses to AZD1222 COVID-19 vaccine (dated by TCRdb to about 2021). About the full investigation: TCR sequencing covered approximately 230 trial participants: some 210 given two doses of AZD1222 and around 26 given two doses of MenACWY control vaccine. Trial participants were enrolled by age into subgroups of 18-55, 56-69 and 70-plus years, and approximately 150, 30 and 60 TCR-sequenced participants, respectively, were included in these subgroups. What the work shows at the level of the full study, not this receptor alone: Conclusions about previously exposed vaccinees were limited because only a handful of AZD1222 recipients were SARS-CoV-2 seropositive at baseline. Nearly half of unique spike-specific TCRs reportedly recognized epitopes outside regions mutated in the B.1.351 and B.1.1.7 variants. No day 14 peak-response samples were available, so repertoires were characterized only after the peak T cell response. Participants were mostly white British, with more females than males. The authors suggested clonal diversity may have been underestimated. The 56-69-year group was small, and its depth increase did not reach significance, likely because of low power. The vaccine-associated CD4 TCRs covered the entire spike protein, and the dominant responses fell in regions 160-218 and 743-854. After two AZD1222 doses, both the breadth and the depth of spike-specific TCRs were significantly higher than at day 0 and than in MenACWY recipients.

The sample was peripheral blood. This receptor was identified in an adult in good health.

The CDR3 region reads CASSMGVFEAFF. Read as DNA, the sequence is TGTGCCAGTAGTATGGGGGTATTTGAAGCTTTCTTT. Here the chain combines TRBV19 and TRBJ1-1; the best D guess is TRBD1, with 5 bases matching. Taken from the germline V gene (reference sequence), the CDR1 and CDR2 loops are LNHDA and SQIVND. V is shortened by 3 bases, J by 7 bases, and the region joining them spans 9 bases. From the cysteine through the phenylalanine, the CDR3 covers 12 amino acids. Kept here is only the CDR3 DNA, which spans 36 bases and is read in frame from base 1. The full variable domain, with segments outside the CDR3 supplied by the reference TRBV19 and TRBJ1-1 proteins, appears as DGGITQSPKYLFRKEGQNVTLSCEQNLNHDAMYWYRQDPGQGLRLIYYSQIVNDFQKGDIAEGYSVSREKKESFPLTVTSAQKNPTAFYLCASSMGVFEAFFGQGTRLTVV.